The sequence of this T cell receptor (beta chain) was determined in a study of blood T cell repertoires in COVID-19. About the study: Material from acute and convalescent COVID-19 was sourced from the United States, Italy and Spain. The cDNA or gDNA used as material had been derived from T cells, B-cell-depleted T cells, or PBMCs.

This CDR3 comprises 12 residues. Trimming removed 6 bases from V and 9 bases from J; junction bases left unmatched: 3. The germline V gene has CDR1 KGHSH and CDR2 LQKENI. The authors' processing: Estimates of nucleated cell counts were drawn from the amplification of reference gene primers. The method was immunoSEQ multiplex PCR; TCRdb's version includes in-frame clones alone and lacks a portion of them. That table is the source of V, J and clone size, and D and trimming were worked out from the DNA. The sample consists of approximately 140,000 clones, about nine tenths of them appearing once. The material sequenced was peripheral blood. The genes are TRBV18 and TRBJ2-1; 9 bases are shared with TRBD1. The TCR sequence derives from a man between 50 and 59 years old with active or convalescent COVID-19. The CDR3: CASSQQGAEQFF. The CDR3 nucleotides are TGTGCCAGCTCGCAACAGGGGGCTGAGCAGTTCTTC.